The present TCR beta chain was sequenced within a study of cytomegalovirus exposure and HLA in healthy donors. In the PCR, 60 Vbeta and 13 Jbeta primers were used. TCRdb keeps only in-frame clones here, not all; method: immunoSEQ multiplex PCR. This table has around 160,000 clones, around 78% appearing once. Points from the study as a whole: Whilst most TCR sequences proved rare, a subset of public TCRs occurred across many donors.

In the case of this clone: Antigen: not known.

CDR1 is LNHDA and CDR2 is SQIVND in the germline V gene (reference sequence). The J segment lost 0 bases and the V segment lost 5 bases, leaving 6 bases of the junction unmatched. The CDR3 consists of 16 residues. This chain joins TRBV19 and TRBJ2-4; 8 bases are a match to TRBD2. This sequence was found in a woman aged 18-29 years in good health and CMV-seronegative. Sequencing was done on a sample of PBMCs. The CDR3 is CASSLTSVLAKNIQYF. The CDR3 DNA reads TGTGCCAGTAGTTTGACTAGCGTCCTAGCCAAAAACATTCAGTACTTC.